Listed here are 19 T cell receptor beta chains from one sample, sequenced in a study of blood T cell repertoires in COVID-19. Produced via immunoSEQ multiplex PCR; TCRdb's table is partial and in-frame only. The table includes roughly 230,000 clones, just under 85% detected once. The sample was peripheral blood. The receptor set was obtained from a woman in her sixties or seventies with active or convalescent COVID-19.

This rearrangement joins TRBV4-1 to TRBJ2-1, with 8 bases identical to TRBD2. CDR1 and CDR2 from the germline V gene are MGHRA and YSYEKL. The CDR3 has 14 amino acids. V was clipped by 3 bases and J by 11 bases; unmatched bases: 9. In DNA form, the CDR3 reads TGCGCCAGCAGCCATCTAAGCGGGGGTAACCAGCAGTTCTTC. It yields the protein CASSHLSGGNQQFF.

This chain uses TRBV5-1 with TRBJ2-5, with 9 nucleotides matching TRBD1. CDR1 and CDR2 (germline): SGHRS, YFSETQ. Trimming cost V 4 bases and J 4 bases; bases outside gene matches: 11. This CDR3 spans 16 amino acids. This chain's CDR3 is CASSTRGQGNPETQYF. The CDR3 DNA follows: TGCGCCAGCAGCACTAGGGGACAGGGAAATCCAGAGACCCAGTACTTC.

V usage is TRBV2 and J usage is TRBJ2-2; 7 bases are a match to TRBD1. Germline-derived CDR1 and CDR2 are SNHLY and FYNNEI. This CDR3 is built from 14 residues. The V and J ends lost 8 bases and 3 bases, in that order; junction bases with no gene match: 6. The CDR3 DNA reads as TGTGCCAGCCGGGGACAGACCTACACCGGGGAGCTGTTTTTT. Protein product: CASRGQTYTGELFF.

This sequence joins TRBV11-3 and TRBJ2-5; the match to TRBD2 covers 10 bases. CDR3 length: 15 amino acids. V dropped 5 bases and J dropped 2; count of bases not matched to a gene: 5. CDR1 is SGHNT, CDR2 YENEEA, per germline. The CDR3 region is CASSPSGRDQETQYF. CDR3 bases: TGTGCCAGCAGCCCTAGCGGGAGAGATCAAGAGACCCAGTACTTC. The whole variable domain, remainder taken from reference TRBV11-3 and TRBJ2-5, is EAGVVQSPRYKIIEKKQPVAFWCNPISGHNTLYWYLQNLGQGPELLIRYENEEAVDDSQLPKDRFSAERLKGVDSTLKIQPAELGDSAVYLCASSPSGRDQETQYFGPGTRLLVL.

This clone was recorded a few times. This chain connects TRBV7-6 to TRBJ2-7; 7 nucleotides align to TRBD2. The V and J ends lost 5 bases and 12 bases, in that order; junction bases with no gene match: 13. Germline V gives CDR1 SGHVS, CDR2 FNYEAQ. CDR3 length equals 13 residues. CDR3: CASSGGDGYNVYV. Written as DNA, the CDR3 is TGTGCCAGCAGCGGGGGGGACGGATATAACGTGTACGTC.

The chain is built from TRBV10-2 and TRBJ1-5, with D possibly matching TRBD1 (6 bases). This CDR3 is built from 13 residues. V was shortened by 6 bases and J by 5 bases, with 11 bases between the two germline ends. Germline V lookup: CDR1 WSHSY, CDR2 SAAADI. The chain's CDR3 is CASRQGGDQPQHF. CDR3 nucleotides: TGCGCCAGCAGACAGGGTGGGGATCAGCCCCAGCATTTT.

CDR3 coding DNA: TGTGCCAGCAGCCAACAACGGGGGTTTCAGTACTTC. Translating gives CASSQQRGFQYF. The J gene is TRBJ2-4, the V gene TRBV4-2; the D gene is possibly TRBD2 (6 bases). In germline, CDR1 is LGHNA, CDR2 YNFKEQ. Trimming stripped 2 bases from V and 11 bases from J, with 10 bases between. This CDR3 has 12 residues.

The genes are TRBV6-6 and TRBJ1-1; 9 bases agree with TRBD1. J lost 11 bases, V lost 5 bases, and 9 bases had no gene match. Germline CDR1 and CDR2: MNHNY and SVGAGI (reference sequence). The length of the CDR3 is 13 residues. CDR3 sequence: CASSPPGTGRAFF. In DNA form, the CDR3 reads TGTGCCAGCAGTCCCCCTGGGACAGGGAGGGCTTTCTTT.

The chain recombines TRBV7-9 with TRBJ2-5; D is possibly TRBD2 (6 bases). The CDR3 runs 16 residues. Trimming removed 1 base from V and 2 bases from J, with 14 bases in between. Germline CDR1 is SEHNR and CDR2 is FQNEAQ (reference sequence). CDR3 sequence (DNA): TGTGCCAGCAGCTTAGAGGGACGACTAGGACAAGAGACCCAGTACTTC. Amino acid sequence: CASSLEGRLGQETQYF.

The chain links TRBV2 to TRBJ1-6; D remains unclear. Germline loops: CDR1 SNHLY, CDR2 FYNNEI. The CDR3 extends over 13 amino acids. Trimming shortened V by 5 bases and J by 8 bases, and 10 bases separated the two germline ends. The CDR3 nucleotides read TGTGCCAGCAGTTTGTCGCAGGATTCACCCCTCCACTTT. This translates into CASSLSQDSPLHF.

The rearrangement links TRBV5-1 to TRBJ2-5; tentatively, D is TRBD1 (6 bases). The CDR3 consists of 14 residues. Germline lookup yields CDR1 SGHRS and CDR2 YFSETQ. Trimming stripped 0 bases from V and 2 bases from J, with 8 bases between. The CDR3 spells CASSLAGTQETQYF. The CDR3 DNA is TGCGCCAGCAGCTTGGCCGGGACACAAGAGACCCAGTACTTC.

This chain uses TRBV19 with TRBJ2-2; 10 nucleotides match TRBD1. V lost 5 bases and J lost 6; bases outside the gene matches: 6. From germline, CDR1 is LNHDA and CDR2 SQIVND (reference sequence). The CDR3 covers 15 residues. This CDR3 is CASSAGTGASGELFF. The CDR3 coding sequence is TGTGCCAGTAGTGCCGGGACAGGGGCCTCCGGGGAGCTGTTTTTT.

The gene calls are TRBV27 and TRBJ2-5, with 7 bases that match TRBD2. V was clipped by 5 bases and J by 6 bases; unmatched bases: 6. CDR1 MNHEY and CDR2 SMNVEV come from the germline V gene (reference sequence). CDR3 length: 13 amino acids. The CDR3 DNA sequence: TGTGCCAGCAGTGGGGGGAGGGCGAAGACCCAGTACTTC. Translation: CASSGGRAKTQYF.

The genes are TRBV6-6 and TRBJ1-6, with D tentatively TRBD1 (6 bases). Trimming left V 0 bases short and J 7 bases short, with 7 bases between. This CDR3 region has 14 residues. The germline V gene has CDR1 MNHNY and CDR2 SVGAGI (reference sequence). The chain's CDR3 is CASSYSQGNSPLHF. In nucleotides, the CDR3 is TGTGCCAGCAGTTACTCTCAGGGGAATTCACCCCTCCACTTT.

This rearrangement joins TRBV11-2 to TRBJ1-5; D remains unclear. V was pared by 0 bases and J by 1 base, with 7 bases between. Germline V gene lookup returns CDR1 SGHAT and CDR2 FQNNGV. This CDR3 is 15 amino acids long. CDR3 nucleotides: TGTGCCAGCAGCTTAGACATCGCGAGCAATCAGCCCCAGCATTTT. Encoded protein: CASSLDIASNQPQHF.

Here the CDR3 reads CASSLTGQESPQHF. The CDR3 DNA reads TGTGCCAGCAGCTTAACCGGACAGGAGTCGCCCCAGCATTTT. This rearrangement joins TRBV7-9 to TRBJ1-5; 7 bases match TRBD1. This CDR3 is built from 14 residues. In germline, CDR1 is SEHNR, CDR2 FQNEAQ (reference sequence). The V gene end was trimmed by 2 bases and the J gene end by 9 bases; junction bases not matched to a gene: 7.

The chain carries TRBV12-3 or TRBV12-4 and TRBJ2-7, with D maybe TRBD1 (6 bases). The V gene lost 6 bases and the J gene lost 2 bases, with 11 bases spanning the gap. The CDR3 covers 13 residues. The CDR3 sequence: CASRTGPTYEQYF. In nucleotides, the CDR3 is TGTGCCAGCAGAACAGGGCCTACCTACGAGCAGTACTTC.

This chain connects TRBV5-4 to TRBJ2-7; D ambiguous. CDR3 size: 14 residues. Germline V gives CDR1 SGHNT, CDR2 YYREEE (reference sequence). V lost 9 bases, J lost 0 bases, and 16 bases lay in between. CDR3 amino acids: CATSVETLSYEQYF. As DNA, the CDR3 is TGTGCCACCTCAGTAGAGACACTCTCCTACGAGCAGTACTTC.

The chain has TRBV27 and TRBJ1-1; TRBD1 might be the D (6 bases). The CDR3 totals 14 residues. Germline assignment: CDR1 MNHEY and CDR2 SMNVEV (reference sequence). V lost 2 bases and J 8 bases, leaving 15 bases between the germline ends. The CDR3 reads CASSLRFGGTEAFF. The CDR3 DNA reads TGTGCCAGCAGTTTACGGTTCGGTGGGACAGAAGCTTTCTTT.